A selection of T cell receptor beta chains follows, all from one sample in a study of blood T cell repertoires in COVID-19. Profiling relied on immunoSEQ multiplex PCR, and the TCRdb table lists in-frame clones only, not all of them. The sample has about 62,000 clones, 65% to 85% seen once; the top ten hold roughly 50%. Sequencing input: PBMCs or T cells enriched from blood (not recorded which). The receptors shown here come from a woman in her sixties who had been exposed to COVID-19. The CDR3 runs from the conserved cysteine through the conserved F or W. The order of the fields is V gene, D gene, clone size, J gene, CDR3 DNA, CDR3 protein. D genes are given only for firm matches. Clone size appears in some rows only: once, few, many, or a class for an expanded clone.

V: TRBV7-8; D: NA; size: NA; J: TRBJ2-3; DNA: TGTGCCAGCAGCGCCAGCGGACGCACAGATACGCAGTATTTT; CDR3: CASSASGRTDTQYF
V: TRBV24-1; D: NA; size: NA; J: TRBJ1-5; DNA: TGTGCCACCAGTGATGCCGCAGGGGTTCAGCCCCAGCATTTT; CDR3: CATSDAAGVQPQHF
V: TRBV6-5; D: TRBD2; size: few; J: TRBJ2-3; DNA: TGTGCCAGCAGTTCTACCCTGGGACTATCGACAGATACGCAGTATTTT; CDR3: CASSSTLGLSTDTQYF
V: TRBV29-1; D: TRBD1; size: NA; J: TRBJ1-1; DNA: TGCAGCGTTGCAGGGGGCATATTCCCTGAAGCTTTCTTT; CDR3: CSVAGGIFPEAFF
V: TRBV6-1; D: NA; size: NA; J: TRBJ1-2; DNA: TGTGCCAGCAGTGATAGCGACCCTGGCTATGGCTACACCTTC; CDR3: CASSDSDPGYGYTF
V: TRBV7-2; D: TRBD2; size: NA; J: TRBJ2-2; DNA: TGTGCCAGCAGCTTAGGCCGACTAGCGGGAAACACCGGGGAGCTGTTTTTT; CDR3: CASSLGRLAGNTGELFF
V: TRBV14; D: TRBD2; size: once; J: TRBJ2-7; DNA: TGTGCCAGCAGCCAAGACGCGACTAGCGGGTCCTTTCAGTACTTC; CDR3: CASSQDATSGSFQYF
V: TRBV20-1; D: NA; size: NA; J: TRBJ2-4; DNA: TGCAGTGCTAGTCAGGGCGGTGAAGCCAAAAACATTCAGTACTTC; CDR3: CSASQGGEAKNIQYF
V: TRBV14; D: NA; size: NA; J: TRBJ1-6; DNA: TGTGCCAGCAGCCTCATCCCCGTAGTGCATTCACCCCTCCACTTT; CDR3: CASSLIPVVHSPLHF
V: TRBV7-2; D: NA; size: few; J: TRBJ1-2; DNA: TGTGCCAGCAGCTTCTCCAGCCCCAGGGGTGGCTACACCTTC; CDR3: CASSFSSPRGGYTF
V: TRBV19; D: TRBD2; size: many; J: TRBJ2-1; DNA: TGTGCCAGTAGCACTAAGGGAGGGAATGAGCAGTTCTTC; CDR3: CASSTKGGNEQFF
V: TRBV30; D: NA; size: NA; J: TRBJ2-5; DNA: TGTGCCTGGAGTGTTTTAGCATGGCAAGAGACCCAGTACTTC; CDR3: CAWSVLAWQETQYF
V: TRBV15; D: TRBD1; size: NA; J: TRBJ1-1; DNA: TGTGCCACCAGCGGATCGGGACAGACGAACACTGAAGCTTTCTTT; CDR3: CATSGSGQTNTEAFF
V: TRBV15; D: NA; size: NA; J: TRBJ2-3; DNA: TGTGCCACCAGCAGAGATAGAGATACGCAGTATTTT; CDR3: CATSRDRDTQYF
V: TRBV10-3; D: TRBD1; size: NA; J: TRBJ1-3; DNA: TGTGCCATCAGTGAGGGGACAGTGAGCTCTGGAAACACCATATATTTT; CDR3: CAISEGTVSSGNTIYF
V: TRBV4-3; D: TRBD2; size: many; J: TRBJ2-7; DNA: TGCGCCAGCAGCCTCTGGAATAGCGGGGGGTACGAGCAGTACTTC; CDR3: CASSLWNSGGYEQYF
V: TRBV27; D: NA; size: NA; J: TRBJ2-2; DNA: TGTGCCAGCAGTTTAATCAGGGGTACCGGGGAGCTGTTTTTT; CDR3: CASSLIRGTGELFF
V: TRBV7-9; D: NA; size: few; J: TRBJ1-2; DNA: TGTGCCAGCAGCCATGACAGGAACTATGGCTACACCTTC; CDR3: CASSHDRNYGYTF
V: TRBV11-2; D: NA; size: few; J: TRBJ2-1; DNA: TGTGCCAGCAGCTTACGGCAGTATCAGGCCAATGAGCAGTTCTTC; CDR3: CASSLRQYQANEQFF
V: TRBV27; D: TRBD1; size: NA; J: TRBJ1-2; DNA: TGTGCCAGCAGCGAACGGACAGGCTCCGGCTACACCTTC; CDR3: CASSERTGSGYTF
V: TRBV5-1; D: TRBD2; size: NA; J: TRBJ2-7; DNA: TGCGCCAGCCAGACTAGCGCGAGCTCCTACGAGCAGTACTTC; CDR3: CASQTSASSYEQYF
V: TRBV3-1/TRBV3-2; D: TRBD2; size: NA; J: TRBJ2-1; DNA: TGTGCCAGCAGCCAAGATCTAGGGACTAGCCTTTTCTACAATGAGCAGTTCTTC; CDR3: CASSQDLGTSLFYNEQFF
V: TRBV19; D: NA; size: NA; J: TRBJ1-1; DNA: TGTGCCAGTAGTCCCGGGAGGTGGGGGGATAGCACTGAAGCTTTCTTT; CDR3: CASSPGRWGDSTEAFF
V: TRBV6-5; D: NA; size: once; J: TRBJ1-2; DNA: TGTGCCAGCAGTATCACAGGTGGCTATGGCTACACCTTC; CDR3: CASSITGGYGYTF